Listed below are T cell receptor beta chains from one sample, sequenced in a study of shared clonotypes between healthy human individuals. Only in-frame clones appear in the TCRdb table, and some are missing; sequencing was by immunoSEQ multiplex PCR. The sample contains more than 550,000 clones, 92% of which appear only once. Input material: naive CD8+ T cells sorted from blood. The receptor source for this set is a young man in good health. Both conserved end residues are part of each CDR3. A D gene is named only where the DNA matches it firmly. Expanded clones get a size class; other rows say once, few or many, or leave the size out.

cdr3_nt cdr3_aa v_call clone_size d_call j_call
TGTGCCAGCAGTTTTTCACTACTAGCGAGCGGCACAGATACGCAGTATTTT CASSFSLLASGTDTQYF TRBV27 - TRBD2 TRBJ2-3
TGTGCCAGCAGTTACTCGAGCGGGAGTTCCTACAATGAGCAGTTCTTC CASSYSSGSSYNEQFF TRBV6-5 - TRBD2 TRBJ2-1
TGCAGCGTTCAGACAACCCTCGGCGGGAGAGACACCGGGGAGCTGTTTTTT CSVQTTLGGRDTGELFF TRBV29-1 - TRBD2 TRBJ2-2
TGTGCCAGCAGTGATCTTGGGGCCAACGTCCTGACTTTC CASSDLGANVLTF TRBV2 - - TRBJ2-6
TGTGCCAGCAGTTTCTACTCTGGGGCCAACGTCCTGACTTTC CASSFYSGANVLTF TRBV27 - - TRBJ2-6
TGTGCCAGCAGTACGACCTACGAGCAGTACTTC CASSTTYEQYF TRBV28 few - TRBJ2-7
TGCGCCAGCAGCCATGAGGCCGGGACAGGGTCCTACGAGCAGTACTTC CASSHEAGTGSYEQYF TRBV4-1 - TRBD1 TRBJ2-7
TGTGCCAGCAGTTTCGTTGGGGGGCTCGATGAGCAGTTCTTC CASSFVGGLDEQFF TRBV27 - - TRBJ2-1
TGCGCCAGCGGGGGAGGGACAGCGGAAGCTTTCTTT CASGGGTAEAFF TRBV5-1 - TRBD1 TRBJ1-1
TGTGCCAGAGCGGACAGGGGGCGCGGGAACACTGAAGCTTTCTTT CARADRGRGNTEAFF TRBV19 - TRBD1 TRBJ1-1
TGTGCCAGCGGTCGGGGCGGGGCTGGTGAGCAGTACTTC CASGRGGAGEQYF TRBV7-9 - - TRBJ2-5
TGTGCCAGCAGTGAGGGGACAGAGAACTATGGCTACACCTTC CASSEGTENYGYTF TRBV2 - TRBD1 TRBJ1-2
TGTGCCAGCAGCCTAGCCGGGGCCCCCGCCTACGAGCAGTACTTC CASSLAGAPAYEQYF TRBV28 - - TRBJ2-7
TGTGCCAGCAGGGTAAGGGCCAACGTCCTGACTTTC CASRVRANVLTF TRBV11-2 - - TRBJ2-6
TGTGCCAGCAGCCAAATGTTCTTGGGGGGTCGCGAGCAGTACTTC CASSQMFLGGREQYF TRBV14 - - TRBJ2-7
TGTGCCAGCGTTAACCGGGACAGGGTCCCCTACGAGCAGTACTTC CASVNRDRVPYEQYF TRBV7-2 - TRBD1 TRBJ2-7
TGCAGCGTTGAGGCATTCTCCTACAATGAGCAGTTCTTC CSVEAFSYNEQFF TRBV29-1 once - TRBJ2-1
TGTGCCAGCAACCCACCGGGACAGGGAGGAGGAGGGTATGGCTACACCTTC CASNPPGQGGGGYGYTF TRBV7-9 - TRBD1 TRBJ1-2
TGCAGCGTTGCGAACCTAGGCGGCGGGTACCAAGAGACCCAGTACTTC CSVANLGGGYQETQYF TRBV29-1 - - TRBJ2-5
TGTGCCAGCAGTTTTTTCTCCGTTGAGGGTCGGGGGCGTTTCCACGAGCAGTACTTC CASSFFSVEGRGRFHEQYF TRBV27 - - TRBJ2-7
TGCGCCAGCAGCCAAGATTGGGAGTCCTACAATGAGCAGTTCTTC CASSQDWESYNEQFF TRBV4-1 - - TRBJ2-1
TGTGCCAGCAGTTTGTACCGAAAGGCTGAAGAGACCCAGTACTTC CASSLYRKAEETQYF TRBV27 - - TRBJ2-5
TGCGCCAGCAGCCAGCGGACAGGGTCAGGCTACGAGCAGTACTTC CASSQRTGSGYEQYF TRBV4-1 - TRBD1 TRBJ2-7
TGTGCCAGCAGTGAAGGACTAGCGGGAGATGAGCAGTTCTTC CASSEGLAGDEQFF TRBV6-1 - TRBD2 TRBJ2-1
TGTGCCAGCTCACCCCCCCACAATGAGCAGTTCTTC CASSPPHNEQFF TRBV18 - - TRBJ2-1
TGTGCCAGCAGACGTGGGACCGCCGAAGCCAAAAACATTCAGTACTTC CASRRGTAEAKNIQYF TRBV28 - - TRBJ2-4
TGCGCCAGCAGCCAAGGGGGAGCTAGCACAGATACGCAGTATTTT CASSQGGASTDTQYF TRBV4-1 - - TRBJ2-3
TGTGCCAGCAGCTTGACCTCGACAGGGGCGGGTGAAGCTTTCTTT CASSLTSTGAGEAFF TRBV7-6 - TRBD1 TRBJ1-1
TGTGCCAGCGGCGGGAGGGTGTATGAGCAGTTCTTC CASGGRVYEQFF TRBV2 - TRBD2 TRBJ2-1
TGTGCCAGCAGTCCTACCGGGACGGCATATGGCTACACCTTC CASSPTGTAYGYTF TRBV7-8 - - TRBJ1-2
TGTGCCAGCAGCTTAACAATTTCCCCCGGGAATGAGCAGTTCTTC CASSLTISPGNEQFF TRBV7-9 - - TRBJ2-1
TGTGCCAGCAGCCCAATCGGAATAGCCTACGAGCAGTACTTC CASSPIGIAYEQYF TRBV11-2 - - TRBJ2-7
TGTGCCAGCAGTGAACAAGTGTGGACAGGGTGGTGGGAGCAGTACTTC CASSEQVWTGWWEQYF TRBV6-1 - TRBD1 TRBJ2-7
TGTGCCAGCAGCGCCTGGACGGAGAACTCCTACGAGCAGTACTTC CASSAWTENSYEQYF TRBV7-9 - - TRBJ2-7
TGTGCCAGCAGTCCGGCCCACTCCTACGAGCAGTACTTC CASSPAHSYEQYF TRBV7-2 - - TRBJ2-7
TGTGCCTGGACTAGCGGGGTGGCCTACGAGCAGTACTTC CAWTSGVAYEQYF TRBV30 - TRBD2 TRBJ2-7
TGTGCCAGCAGCCAAGAGGGGGGAGAGAACACTGAAGCTTTCTTT CASSQEGGENTEAFF TRBV14 - - TRBJ1-1
TGTGCCAGCAGCATGCTCCGGGACGGTATCTATGGCTACACCTTC CASSMLRDGIYGYTF TRBV2 few - TRBJ1-2
TGTGCCAGCAGCTTCCCCTCTAGCGAGAGCTCCTACGAGCAGTACTTC CASSFPSSESSYEQYF TRBV13 - - TRBJ2-7
TGTGCCAGCAGATTTACTCTCCAGGGGGAGTATACGCAGTATTTT CASRFTLQGEYTQYF TRBV6-6 - TRBD1 TRBJ2-3
TGTGCCAGCAGTTTAACCGAAACCTACGAGCAGTACTTC CASSLTETYEQYF TRBV27 - - TRBJ2-7
TGTGCCAGCAGTCCTATCGGGGTAGCGGGGATAGCCAAAAACATTCAGTACTTC CASSPIGVAGIAKNIQYF TRBV11-2 - TRBD2 TRBJ2-4
TGTGCCAGCAGTTTAGAGTGGGCTAGCGTAGAAGATACGCAGTATTTT CASSLEWASVEDTQYF TRBV27 - - TRBJ2-3
TGTGCCAGCAGCGTGGGACGGCTTGACCTTTACAATGAGCAGTTCTTC CASSVGRLDLYNEQFF TRBV9 - - TRBJ2-1
TGTGCCAGCAGCTATAGCGGCGGGGAGCTGTTTTTT CASSYSGGELFF TRBV7-9 - - TRBJ2-2
TGTGCCACCAGCGCGGGACTAGCGGGAGTTATCCCTCGAGAGACCCAGTACTTC CATSAGLAGVIPRETQYF TRBV15 - TRBD2 TRBJ2-5